Presented here are 16 T cell receptor beta chains from one specimen sequenced in a study of blood T cell repertoires in COVID-19. This table comes from immunoSEQ multiplex PCR, and its TCRdb copy is limited to in-frame clones, with some not included. The sample lists under 300,000 clones; roughly nine tenths were seen once. Source material: PBMCs or T cells enriched from blood (not recorded which). These receptors originate from a human donor in a cohort exposed to, infected with or recovered from COVID-19 (not recorded which). The donor label of this sample is uncertain.

This sequence joins TRBV6-5 and TRBJ1-2; the D gene is possibly TRBD1 (5 bases). CDR1 is MNHEY and CDR2 is SVGAGI in the germline V gene. This CDR3 comprises 14 residues. V shed 8 bases and J shed 5 bases, with 18 bases lying between them. The CDR3 is CASWRRDASYGYTF. The CDR3 bases are TGTGCCAGCTGGCGGCGGGACGCAAGTTATGGCTACACCTTC.

V and J are TRBV9 and TRBJ1-4, with D hard to call. V lost 4 bases and J lost 5, with 15 bases in between. CDR3 length: 15 residues. CDR1 SGDLS and CDR2 YYNGEE come from the germline V gene. Here the CDR3 DNA reads TGTGCCAGCAGCTTCGACGGGAAATCGAATGAAAAACTGTTTTTT. This codes for CASSFDGKSNEKLFF.

Notes on this clone: Other DNA sequences in this sample translate to the same CDR3. Written as DNA, the CDR3 is TGCGCCAGCAGCCTAGCGGGGGGCCTTGCCTACGAGCAGTACTTC. It encodes CASSLAGGLAYEQYF. The V call is TRBV5-1, the J call TRBJ2-7; 11 nucleotides agree with TRBD2. This CDR3 is built from 15 residues. Per the germline V gene, CDR1 is SGHRS and CDR2 is YFSETQ. The V gene end was trimmed by 4 bases and the J gene end by 2 bases; junction bases not matched to a gene: 5. Full variable domain (rest looked up from reference TRBV5-1 and TRBJ2-7): KAGVTQTPRYLIKTRGQQVTLSCSPISGHRSVSWYQQTPGQGLQFLFEYFSETQRNKGNFPGRFSGRQFSNSRSEMNVSTLELGDSALYLCASSLAGGLAYEQYFGPGTRLTVT.

This rearrangement joins TRBV6-2 or TRBV6-3 to TRBJ2-7; 11 bases agree with TRBD1. This CDR3 is 15 amino acids long. Germline-derived CDR1 and CDR2 are MNHEY and SVGEGT. The trim removed 6 bases at V and 4 bases at J, leaving 8 bases unmatched. This CDR3 reads CASSEDRGLVYEQYF. As DNA, the CDR3 is TGTGCCAGCAGCGAGGACAGGGGGCTGGTTTACGAGCAGTACTTC.

The chain uses TRBV5-4 and TRBJ1-2; D is unresolved. The length of the CDR3 is 14 residues. CDR1 and CDR2 (germline): SGHNT, YYREEE (reference sequence). Between the trimmed V and J ends, which lost 0 bases and 8 bases, there was a span of 14 bases. The CDR3: CASSLGEFGEGYTF. As DNA, the CDR3 is TGTGCCAGCAGCTTGGGGGAGTTTGGCGAGGGCTACACCTTC. Looking up the rest from reference TRBV5-4 and TRBJ1-2 gives the full variable domain: ETGVTQSPTHLIKTRGQQVTLRCSSQSGHNTVSWYQQALGQGPQFIFQYYREEENGRGNFPPRFSGLQFPNYSSELNVNALELDDSALYLCASSLGEFGEGYTFGSGTRLTVV.

The chain employs TRBV11-2 and TRBJ1-4; 10 nucleotides align to TRBD1. Losses at the gene ends were 3 bases for V and 5 bases for J; bases not matched to a gene: 3. CDR1 SGHAT and CDR2 FQNNGV come from the germline V gene. This CDR3 is 15 amino acids long. The CDR3 sequence: CASSFPGQGNEKLFF. CDR3 sequence (DNA): TGTGCCAGCAGCTTTCCGGGACAGGGGAATGAAAAACTGTTTTTT.

This chain links TRBV7-2 with TRBJ1-1, with 11 bases aligning to TRBD1. After removal of 2 bases from V and 1 base from J, the junction contained 3 bases not matched to a gene. Germline CDR1 and CDR2: SGHTA and FQGNSA. The CDR3 runs to 16 residues. For the CDR3, the DNA is TGTGCCAGCAGCTTATGGACAGGGGGCGCGAACACTGAAGCTTTCTTT. It codes for CASSLWTGGANTEAFF.

The V call is TRBV5-6, the J call TRBJ1-1; 8 bases are a match to TRBD1. Germline values: CDR1 SGHDT, CDR2 YYEEEE. After removal of 1 base from V and 10 bases from J, the junction contained 6 bases not matched to a gene. The CDR3 consists of 13 residues. CDR3 residues: CASSLQTGVGAFF. The CDR3 DNA is TGTGCCAGCAGCTTGCAGACAGGGGTTGGAGCTTTCTTT.

This chain joins TRBV14 and TRBJ2-1, with TRBD1 as a possible D gene (6 bases). Trimming pared 8 bases from V and 0 bases from J, leaving 11 bases between. The CDR3 sequence is 14 residues long. Germline V CDR1 and CDR2: SGHDN, FVKESK. CDR3 sequence reads: CASCHRASYNEQFF. As DNA, the CDR3 is TGTGCCAGCTGTCACAGGGCCTCCTACAATGAGCAGTTCTTC.

V is TRBV2 and J is TRBJ1-2; TRBD1 is a possible D gene (6 bases). The germline gives CDR1 SNHLY, CDR2 FYNNEI. Trimming removed 8 bases from V and 8 bases from J, with 21 bases in between. CDR3 length equals 14 residues. CDR3 sequence: CASSGFGGEDGYTF. The CDR3 DNA is TGTGCCAGCTCAGGGTTTGGGGGCGAGGACGGCTACACCTTC.

The V call is TRBV27, the J call TRBJ1-1; D is unresolved. V shed 4 bases and J shed 2 bases, with 8 bases lying between them. The germline CDR1 and CDR2 sequences are MNHEY and SMNVEV (reference sequence). This CDR3 is 13 amino acids long. The DNA of the CDR3 is TGTGCCAGCAGTTCGGGGTATAACACTGAAGCTTTCTTT. Its translation: CASSSGYNTEAFF.

The V and J genes are TRBV7-2 and TRBJ2-1; D is possibly TRBD2 (6 bases). Germline CDR1 is SGHTA and CDR2 is FQGNSA. Trimming took off 2 bases at V and 9 bases at J, with 8 bases between the two ends. The length of the CDR3 is 12 residues. Here the CDR3 reads CASSLIGGEQFF. The CDR3 region has the DNA TGTGCCAGCAGCTTAATCGGGGGTGAGCAGTTCTTC.

The gene calls are TRBV5-1 and TRBJ2-1; 7 nucleotides agree with TRBD2. The junction had 3 bases not matched to a gene; V was cut back by 0 bases and J by 3 bases. The germline gives CDR1 SGHRS, CDR2 YFSETQ. The CDR3 contains 15 residues. The CDR3 DNA sequence: TGCGCCAGCAGCTTGGTCCCGGGGGGCTACAATGAGCAGTTCTTC. Translation: CASSLVPGGYNEQFF.

The gene calls are TRBV6-5 and TRBJ2-7; 8 bases line up with TRBD2. V lost 8 bases and J lost 2; bases outside the gene matches: 8. Germline V gives CDR1 MNHEY, CDR2 SVGAGI. The CDR3 runs to 14 residues. The DNA for the CDR3 is TGTGCCAGCTCAAGAGCGGGGGATACCTACGAGCAGTACTTC. Its protein is CASSRAGDTYEQYF.

The chain joins TRBV12-3 or TRBV12-4 to TRBJ1-2; no clear D. This CDR3 is 13 amino acids long. V lost 6 bases and J lost 0, with 8 bases in between. The CDR3 spells CASRQQTNYGYTF. CDR3 DNA: TGTGCCAGCAGACAACAGACTAACTATGGCTACACCTTC.

The chain couples TRBV19 to TRBJ1-5; D gene unclear. The length of the CDR3 is 13 residues. Per the germline V gene, CDR1 is LNHDA and CDR2 is SQIVND (reference sequence). V shed 3 bases and J shed 6 bases, with 9 bases lying between them. Written as DNA, the CDR3 is TGTGCCAGTAGTATCCACCCGGGTCAGCCCCAGCATTTT. Encoded protein: CASSIHPGQPQHF.